The 27 T cell receptor beta chains given below trace back to one sample, sequenced in a study of T cells in Graves' hyperthyroidism and ophthalmopathy. Amplification targeted TCR beta CDR3 regions from RNA transcripts. Primed by the HTBI set, a first-round RT-PCR was run on the TCR CDR3. TCRdb redid the calling of the multiplex PCR reads with MiXCR, one entry per CDR3 protein. Among 450,000 to 650,000 distinct CDR3 sequences, 17% were seen once, and the ten largest hold 15% to 20%. Sequenced: blood. The receptors derive from a woman aged 18 to 35 with Graves' ophthalmopathy.

The chain employs TRBV27 and TRBJ2-7, with TRBD2 as a possible D gene (6 bases). The V end lost 4 bases, the J end lost 3 bases, and 16 bases lay between the germline ends. The CDR3 runs 15 residues. In germline, CDR1 is MNHEY, CDR2 SMNVEV (reference sequence). The CDR3 sequence is CASSWGLSGYYEQYF. The DNA for the CDR3 is TGTGCCAGCAGTTGGGGTCTTAGCGGTTACTACGAGCAGTACTTC.

This clonotype was counted at least ten times. The chain uses TRBV5-1 and TRBJ2-1; D is perhaps TRBD1 (6 bases). The CDR3 is made up of 13 amino acids. Germline loops: CDR1 SGHRS, CDR2 YFSETQ. The V and J ends lost 1 base and 8 bases respectively, with 10 bases between them. The CDR3 region is CASSLQGRDEQFF. The CDR3 coding sequence is TGCGCCAGCAGCTTGCAGGGGAGAGATGAGCAGTTCTTC.

This clonotype was observed many times. This chain connects TRBV27 to TRBJ2-7, with 12 bases identical to TRBD2. This CDR3 has 16 residues. J gave up 3 bases and V 2 bases, and 5 bases lay outside the gene matches. Germline CDR1 is MNHEY and CDR2 is SMNVEV (reference sequence). The CDR3 DNA follows: TGTGCCAGCAGTTTACTAGCGGGAGGGTCTGTCTACGAGCAGTACTTC. Encoded protein: CASSLLAGGSVYEQYF.

This clonotype was detected many times. The rearrangement links TRBV6-1 to TRBJ2-1; 12 nucleotides line up with TRBD1. The CDR3 is 17 amino acids. Germline V gene lookup returns CDR1 MNHNS and CDR2 SASEGT. The V segment lost 7 bases and the J segment 5 bases; nucleotides outside the gene matches: 12. Here the CDR3 reads CASKSFGTGGQNNEQFF. As DNA, the CDR3 is TGTGCCAGCAAAAGTTTCGGGACAGGGGGCCAAAACAATGAGCAGTTCTTC.

This clonotype showed up just a few times. The chain uses TRBV7-9 and TRBJ2-5, with D unresolved. Germline CDR1 is SEHNR and CDR2 is FQNEAQ (reference sequence). The CDR3 sequence is 12 residues long. Trimming took off 4 bases at V and 7 bases at J, with 10 bases between the two ends. Here the CDR3 DNA reads TGTGCCAGCAGCTCCCAACCCGGGACCCAGTACTTC. Encoded protein: CASSSQPGTQYF.

This clonotype was observed a few times. This clone may be a read error of a much larger clone one base away. This chain uses TRBV7-9 with TRBJ2-7, with D maybe TRBD1 (7 bases). The CDR3 contains 13 residues. CDR1 SEHNR and CDR2 FQNEAQ come from the germline V gene (reference sequence). Trimming pared 6 bases from V and 3 bases from J, leaving 12 bases between. The CDR3, as DNA: TGTGCCAGCAGTGACAGGGAGGACTACGAGCAGTACTTC. Translating gives CASSDREDYEQYF. The full variable domain, with the rest looked up from reference TRBV7-9 and TRBJ2-7, is DTGVSQNPRHKITKRGQNVTFRCDPISEHNRLYWYRQTLGQGPEFLTYFQNEAQLEKSRLLSDRFSAERPKGSFSTLEIQRTEQGDSAMYLCASSDREDYEQYFGPGTRLTVT.

The CDR3 spells CASSLTSSGDEQYF. CDR3 coding DNA: TGTGCCAGCAGCCTGACTTCATCCGGCGACGAGCAGTACTTC. The J gene is TRBJ2-7, the V gene TRBV5-6, with D uncertain. CDR1 and CDR2 from the germline V gene are SGHDT and YYEEEE. Trimming cost V 4 bases and J 5 bases, with 16 bases left between them. The CDR3 contains 14 residues.

This clonotype has ten or more counts. The rearrangement links TRBV28 to TRBJ2-1; the match to TRBD2 covers 7 bases. CDR3 length: 14 amino acids. Germline lookup yields CDR1 MDHEN and CDR2 SYDVKM. With 7 bases clipped from V and 7 bases from J, the junction kept 10 bases outside the gene matches. CDR3 DNA sequence: TGTGCCAGCACCCGGGGCGGGAGTAATAATGAGCAGTTCTTC. It specifies CASTRGGSNNEQFF.

This chain links TRBV2 with TRBJ2-1; TRBD1 or TRBD2 may be the D gene (7 bases each). Germline V gene sequence: CDR1 SNHLY, CDR2 FYNNEI. The CDR3 runs 16 residues. Trimming pared 8 bases from V and 8 bases from J, leaving 25 bases between. Here the CDR3 DNA reads TGTGCCAGCGGGGGGCGCGCTAGGGGAGGGGGCTATGAGCAGTTCTTC. The encoded protein is CASGGRARGGGYEQFF.

This clonotype was detected only a few times. The gene calls are TRBV6-1 and TRBJ1-1, with TRBD1 matching 7 bases. Germline V CDR1 and CDR2: MNHNS, SASEGT. After removal of 4 bases from V and 5 bases from J, the junction contained 10 bases not matched to a gene. This CDR3 comprises 15 residues. The CDR3 DNA is TGTGCCAGCAGTGGAAAGGGGGCTGCAAAAACTGAAGCTTTCTTT. Residues: CASSGKGAAKTEAFF.

This chain joins TRBV20-1 and TRBJ1-5; 9 nucleotides align to TRBD1. The germline CDR1 and CDR2 sequences are DFQATT and SNEGSKA (reference sequence). The V and J ends lost 3 bases and 5 bases, in that order; junction bases with no gene match: 8. The CDR3 extends over 15 amino acids. The CDR3: CSASPDRGWDQPQHF. The DNA for the CDR3 is TGCAGTGCTAGTCCGGACAGGGGTTGGGATCAGCCCCAGCATTTT.

This clonotype was counted only a few times. The V and J genes are TRBV6-4 and TRBJ2-4; D might be TRBD1 (6 bases). Germline V gene lookup returns CDR1 MRHNA and CDR2 SNTAGT. Between the trimmed V and J ends, which lost 6 bases and 8 bases, there was a span of 23 bases. This CDR3 contains 16 residues. CDR3 sequence: CASSPHRALGIHIQYF. DNA for the CDR3: TGTGCCAGCAGCCCTCACAGGGCCCTAGGGATACACATTCAGTACTTC.

This chain links TRBV11-2 with TRBJ2-6; perhaps TRBD1 as D (7 bases). With 4 bases removed from V and 4 bases from J, the gap between germline ends came to 11 bases. The germline V gene encodes CDR1 SGHAT and CDR2 FQNNGV. This CDR3 is built from 15 residues. The DNA of the CDR3 is TGTGCCAGCAGCTCCAGGGGGGAAGGGGCCAACGTCCTGACTTTC. Protein: CASSSRGEGANVLTF.

V gene TRBV29-1 combines with J gene TRBJ1-2; 7 bases fit TRBD1. With V trimmed by 0 bases and J by 4 bases, 5 bases remained unmatched. Germline V lookup: CDR1 SQVTM, CDR2 ANQGSEA. This CDR3 is 14 amino acids long. The CDR3 is CSVEEQGPLYGYTF. The DNA of the CDR3 is TGCAGCGTTGAAGAACAGGGGCCCCTCTATGGCTACACCTTC.

This clonotype was recorded many times. The rearrangement uses TRBV20-1 and TRBJ2-4; D is unresolved. This CDR3 has 11 amino acids. Germline V gene sequence: CDR1 DFQATT, CDR2 SNEGSKA (reference sequence). The germline V and J ends were trimmed by 7 bases and 0 bases, with 4 bases remaining between them. As DNA, the CDR3 is TGCAGTGTTCTAGCCAAAAACATTCAGTACTTC. Its translation: CSVLAKNIQYF.

The table lists this clonotype with a few counts. The chain is built from TRBV12-3 or TRBV12-4 and TRBJ2-1; D gene uncertain. With 8 bases removed from V and 7 bases from J, the gap between germline ends came to 9 bases. The CDR3 is 11 amino acids. The CDR3 coding sequence is TGTGCCAGCCAGTCTCGAAATGAGCAGTTCTTC. Translation gives CASQSRNEQFF.

This clonotype was recorded many times. V and J are TRBV2 and TRBJ2-5; D not resolved. The V gene's germline CDR1 is SNHLY and CDR2 FYNNEI. The V end lost 5 bases, the J end lost 1 base, and 8 bases lay between the germline ends. CDR3 size: 13 residues. The CDR3 nucleotides are TGTGCCAGCAGTTCCAGGACCCAAGAGACCCAGTACTTC. Translation: CASSSRTQETQYF. The full variable domain, with the rest looked up from reference TRBV2 and TRBJ2-5, is EPEVTQTPSHQVTQMGQEVILRCVPISNHLYFYWYRQILGQKVEFLVSFYNNEISEKSEIFDDQFSVERPDGSNFTLKIRSTKLEDSAMYFCASSSRTQETQYFGPGTRLLVL.

The gene calls are TRBV2 and TRBJ2-3; 9 nucleotides align to TRBD2. The junction had 5 bases not matched to a gene; V was cut back by 5 bases and J by 2 bases. The CDR3 runs to 15 residues. In germline, CDR1 is SNHLY, CDR2 FYNNEI. The CDR3 DNA reads as TGTGCCAGCAGTCCGACTAGCGGCTACACAGATACGCAGTATTTT. It encodes CASSPTSGYTDTQYF.

There are a few counts of this clonotype. This chain uses TRBV12-3 or TRBV12-4 with TRBJ2-6, with unresolved D. The V gene lost 3 bases and the J gene lost 0 bases, with 12 bases spanning the gap. The CDR3 is 17 amino acids. In DNA form, the CDR3 reads TGTGCCAGCAGTTTCTTCAGCCCCCACTCTGGGGCCAACGTCCTGACTTTC. Protein sequence: CASSFFSPHSGANVLTF.

This clonotype was recorded at least ten times. This sequence joins TRBV3-1 and TRBJ1-2; possibly TRBD1 for D (5 bases). Trimming left V 7 bases short and J 0 bases short, with 9 bases between. Looked up from germline, CDR1 is LGHDT and CDR2 is YNNKEL (reference sequence). The CDR3 is 13 residues long. The chain's CDR3 is CASNQGPNYGYTF. CDR3 DNA: TGTGCCAGCAACCAGGGTCCTAACTATGGCTACACCTTC.

This clonotype has at least ten counts. V and J are TRBV7-2 and TRBJ1-6; D not certain. Trimming took off 5 bases at V and 10 bases at J, with 15 bases between the two ends. The germline V gene has CDR1 SGHTA and CDR2 FQGNSA. CDR3 length: 14 amino acids. The CDR3 loop is CASSPTTGVSPLHF. CDR3 sequence (DNA): TGTGCCAGCAGCCCGACTACGGGCGTCTCACCCCTCCACTTT.

This chain joins TRBV6-1 and TRBJ1-5; possibly TRBD1 for D (5 bases). Germline-derived CDR1 and CDR2 are MNHNS and SASEGT. Trimming left V 4 bases short and J 3 bases short, with 16 bases between. The length of the CDR3 is 16 residues. The CDR3 loop is CASSAPGTRTNQPQHF. The CDR3 bases are TGTGCCAGCAGTGCCCCGGGGACTCGAACCAATCAGCCCCAGCATTTT.

This clonotype came up many times. The V and J genes are TRBV6-6 and TRBJ1-2, with D possibly TRBD1 on 5 matching bases. V shed 4 bases and J shed 4 bases, with 13 bases lying between them. Germline CDR1 MNHNY, CDR2 SVGAGI (reference sequence). This CDR3 spans 14 amino acids. The CDR3 sequence is CASSSSTVIYGYTF. Here the CDR3 DNA reads TGTGCCAGCAGTTCCTCGACAGTTATCTATGGCTACACCTTC.

In this sample, this clonotype turned up many times. The chain uses TRBV5-4 and TRBJ2-3; 10 bases map to TRBD2. Trimming removed 2 bases from V and 3 bases from J; junction bases left unmatched: 6. This CDR3 comprises 16 residues. Germline assignment: CDR1 SGHNT and CDR2 YYREEE (reference sequence). The CDR3 loop reads CASSLSAGGRTDTQYF. Here the CDR3 DNA reads TGTGCCAGCAGCTTATCAGCGGGAGGGCGTACAGATACGCAGTATTTT. The full variable domain, with the rest looked up from reference TRBV5-4 and TRBJ2-3, is ETGVTQSPTHLIKTRGQQVTLRCSSQSGHNTVSWYQQALGQGPQFIFQYYREEENGRGNFPPRFSGLQFPNYSSELNVNALELDDSALYLCASSLSAGGRTDTQYFGPGTRLTVL.

The table lists this clonotype with many counts. V gene TRBV20-1 combines with J gene TRBJ1-2, with 7 bases that match TRBD1. CDR3 length: 13 amino acids. With 0 bases clipped from V and 3 bases from J, the junction kept 1 base outside the gene matches. Looked up from germline, CDR1 is DFQATT and CDR2 is SNEGSKA (reference sequence). CDR3 residues: CSAREDRHYGYTF. CDR3 bases: TGCAGTGCTAGAGAGGACAGGCACTATGGCTACACCTTC.

This clonotype was recorded many times. This chain links TRBV6-5 with TRBJ1-6; 8 bases agree with TRBD1. Germline lookup yields CDR1 MNHEY and CDR2 SVGAGI. The CDR3 is made up of 15 amino acids. The V segment lost 1 base and the J segment 6 bases; nucleotides outside the gene matches: 2. The CDR3 DNA is TGTGCCAGCAGTTACTACGACAGGGGTAATTCACCCCTCCACTTT. This sequence encodes CASSYYDRGNSPLHF.

This clonotype was picked up many times. The V call is TRBV6-1, the J call TRBJ2-5; D is perhaps TRBD1 (6 bases). Trimming pared 5 bases from V and 1 base from J, leaving 11 bases between. The CDR3 runs to 14 residues. Germline CDR1 and CDR2: MNHNS and SASEGT. The CDR3 region has the DNA TGTGCCAGCAGTTCGAGGGGGATCCAAGAGACCCAGTACTTC. As protein: CASSSRGIQETQYF.